These 30 T cell receptor beta chains were all obtained from the same sample, sequenced in a study of Ad26.COV2.S vaccination and SARS-CoV-2 variants. Repertoires were generated with immunoSEQ multiplex PCR, while TCRdb's copy carries only in-frame clones and drops some. Altogether 180,000 or so clones are present, approximately 88% being singletons, with the ten largest covering around 6.3%. The sample was peripheral blood, taken after recovery from COVID-19. These receptors came from a human donor who had recovered from COVID-19.

V is TRBV23-1 and J is TRBJ1-1; the D gene is possibly TRBD1 (5 bases). TRBV23-1 is placed among ORFs of uncertain function. The CDR3 sequence is 14 residues long. Deletions cut 2 bases from V and 5 bases from J, with 12 bases between. The CDR3 DNA reads TGCGCCAGCAGTCAAACGGGGGGGAATACTGAAGCTTTCTTT. It encodes CASSQTGGNTEAFF.

The chain links TRBV21-1 to TRBJ2-2; the table's TRBD1 call for D was not verified on the DNA. TRBV21-1 is flagged as a pseudogene. The CDR3 runs 16 residues. CDR3 residues: CASSAGQLSNTGELFF. The DNA for the CDR3 is TGTGCCAGCAGCGCGGGACAGCTCTCGAACACCGGGGAGCTGTTTTTT.

This rearrangement joins TRBV5-1 to TRBJ1-2, with TRBD1 as a possible D gene (5 bases). V was clipped by 4 bases and J by 0 bases, with 16 bases between them. This CDR3 has 16 amino acids. Germline CDR1 SGHRS, CDR2 YFSETQ. CDR3 coding DNA: TGCGCCAGCAGCCGAGGTGGGGCTAGAGCTAACTATGGCTACACCTTC. Encoded protein: CASSRGGARANYGYTF.

V is TRBV19 and J is TRBJ1-5; tentatively, D is TRBD1 (5 bases). CDR1 is LNHDA, CDR2 SQIVND, per germline (reference sequence). The CDR3 sequence is 15 residues long. Trimming took off 10 bases at V and 1 base at J, with 17 bases between the two ends. The CDR3 protein is CATLPQRGSNQPQHF. The CDR3, as DNA: TGTGCCACTCTTCCACAAAGGGGAAGCAATCAGCCCCAGCATTTT.

This chain joins TRBV7-3 and TRBJ1-1; TRBD1 matches 8 bases. Germline loops: CDR1 SGHTA, CDR2 FQGTGA. The CDR3 sequence is 14 residues long. The trim removed 5 bases at V and 5 bases at J, leaving 7 bases unmatched. DNA for the CDR3: TGTGCCAGCAGCCCTACAGGGGGTTGGACTGAAGCTTTCTTT. Amino acid sequence: CASSPTGGWTEAFF.

V is TRBV14 and J is TRBJ2-7; 8 positions agree with TRBD2. The CDR3 length is 15 residues. From germline, CDR1 is SGHDN and CDR2 FVKESK. V lost 3 bases and J lost 2; bases outside the gene matches: 6. The CDR3 DNA is TGTGCCAGCAGCCAGCCGGGACTAGGGGCCTACGAGCAGTACTTC. It encodes CASSQPGLGAYEQYF.

Only one count was recorded for this clone. The rearrangement links TRBV7-8 to TRBJ2-1; 7 positions agree with TRBD1. This CDR3 region has 18 residues. The V gene's germline CDR1 is SGHVS and CDR2 FQNEAQ. V was pared by 3 bases and J by 2 bases, with 13 bases of the junction left unmatched. The DNA for the CDR3 is TGTGCCAGCAGCTTCCTCCGGGACAGCGTTACTCCCTACAATGAGCAGTTCTTC. It is translated as CASSFLRDSVTPYNEQFF.

This clone appeared a single time. CDR3 bases: TGCAGCGTTGGGACAGTGTATGGCTACACCTTC. It specifies CSVGTVYGYTF. The gene calls are TRBV29-1 and TRBJ1-2; a weak D match, TRBD1 (6 bases). CDR1 and CDR2 (germline): SQVTM, ANQGSEA. Deletions cut 4 bases from V and 5 bases from J, with 8 bases between. This CDR3 region has 11 residues.

The chain recombines TRBV18 with TRBJ1-3; the D gene is possibly TRBD1 (6 bases). Germline lookup yields CDR1 KGHSH and CDR2 LQKENI. V was cut by 3 bases and J by 0 bases, with 12 bases left in between. This CDR3 is 16 amino acids long. In nucleotides, the CDR3 is TGTGCCAGCTCACCCTGGACAGCCAGCTCTGGAAACACCATATATTTT. It is translated as CASSPWTASSGNTIYF. Full variable domain (outside the CDR3, taken from reference TRBV18 and TRBJ1-3): NAGVMQNPRHLVRRRGQEARLRCSPMKGHSHVYWYRQLPEEGLKFMVYLQKENIIDESGMPKERFSAEFPKEGPSILRIQQVVRGDSAAYFCASSPWTASSGNTIYFGEGSWLTVV.

The chain links TRBV6-5 to TRBJ2-3; a weak D match, TRBD1 (5 bases). The CDR3 contains 14 residues. Germline CDR1 and CDR2: MNHEY and SVGAGI. V was trimmed by 9 bases and J by 0 bases, leaving 13 bases between them. The CDR3 DNA sequence: TGTGCCAGTTTACCAGGGTTTAGCACAGATACGCAGTATTTT. This gives the protein CASLPGFSTDTQYF.

This clone showed up just once. The chain links TRBV18 to TRBJ2-7; maybe TRBD2 (7 bases). This CDR3 region has 14 residues. The V gene's germline CDR1 is KGHSH and CDR2 LQKENI. With 4 bases removed from V and 2 bases from J, the gap between germline ends came to 12 bases. CDR3 in DNA: TGTGCCAGCTCACTGCGGGGGCTACCCTACGAGCAGTACTTC. Translating it yields CASSLRGLPYEQYF.

The V gene is TRBV3-1 (or the pseudogene TRBV3-2), the J gene TRBJ1-1; 8 bases are a match to TRBD1. Germline trimming cut 1 base from V and 4 bases from J; bases unmatched to any gene: 5. Germline V gene sequence: CDR1 LGHDT, CDR2 YNNKEL (reference sequence). This CDR3 spans 15 amino acids. The CDR3 protein is CASSQARTGSTEAFF. The CDR3 region has the DNA TGTGCCAGCAGCCAAGCCCGGACAGGGAGCACTGAAGCTTTCTTT.

The rearrangement joins TRBV30 to TRBJ2-7; D not resolved. Germline V lookup: CDR1 GTSNPN, CDR2 SVGIG (reference sequence). V lost 1 base to trimming and J lost 2 bases, with 3 bases between them. The CDR3 loop spans 11 amino acids. The CDR3 nucleotides are TGTGCCTGGAGTGCGGCCTACGAGCAGTACTTC. This sequence encodes CAWSAAYEQYF. The whole variable domain, remainder taken from reference TRBV30 and TRBJ2-7, is SQTIHQWPATLVQPVGSPLSLECTVEGTSNPNLYWYRQAAGRGLQLLFYSVGIGQISSEVPQNLSASRPQDRQFILSSKKLLLSDSGFYLCAWSAAYEQYFGPGTRLTVT.

The table lists this clone with a count of one. The chain couples TRBV10-3 to TRBJ1-2, with TRBD1 matching 7 bases. Germline trimming cut 7 bases from V and 6 bases from J; bases unmatched to any gene: 8. The CDR3 contains 13 residues. Germline V lookup: CDR1 ENHRY, CDR2 SYGVKD. CDR3 residues: CAITPGGVDGYTF. The CDR3 region has the DNA TGTGCCATCACCCCAGGGGGAGTGGATGGCTACACCTTC.

The chain has TRBV20-1 and TRBJ2-3, with unresolved D. V was cut by 4 bases and J by 6 bases, with 5 bases left in between. Germline CDR1 is DFQATT and CDR2 is SNEGSKA (reference sequence). CDR3 length: 10 residues. As DNA, the CDR3 is TGCAGTGCTAAGTCCGATACGCAGTATTTT. Amino acids: CSAKSDTQYF.

The chain couples TRBV2 to TRBJ1-1, with D perhaps TRBD1 (6 bases). This CDR3 has 13 residues. CDR1 is SNHLY, CDR2 FYNNEI, per germline. The V end was cut by 2 bases, the J end by 5 bases, with 9 bases between. The CDR3 here is CASSELGGTEAFF. In DNA, the CDR3 is TGTGCCAGCAGTGAATTAGGGGGTACTGAAGCTTTCTTT.

This clone appeared a few times. The J gene is TRBJ1-6, the V gene TRBV5-5, with D hard to call. V lost 5 bases and J 3 bases, leaving 12 bases between the germline ends. CDR3 size: 15 residues. Germline values: CDR1 SGHKS, CDR2 YYEKEE (reference sequence). Here the CDR3 reads CASRSGRNYNSPLHF. CDR3 coding DNA: TGTGCCAGCAGGAGTGGCAGAAACTATAATTCACCCCTCCACTTT.

The chain combines TRBV2 with TRBJ2-1; D gene uncertain. V lost 4 bases, J lost 8 bases, and 9 bases lay in between. CDR1 and CDR2 (germline): SNHLY, FYNNEI. The CDR3 runs 12 residues. For the CDR3, the DNA is TGTGCCAGCAGTGTGGGAAGGGATGAGCAGTTCTTC. This codes for CASSVGRDEQFF.

The gene calls are TRBV2 and TRBJ2-7, with D perhaps TRBD2 (6 bases). Germline V gives CDR1 SNHLY, CDR2 FYNNEI. The CDR3 contains 13 residues. The V and J ends lost 11 bases and 2 bases respectively, with 16 bases between them. CDR3 amino acids: CAFRRDRPYEQYF. The CDR3 bases are TGTGCCTTCCGGAGGGATCGACCCTACGAGCAGTACTTC. Using reference TRBV2 and TRBJ2-7 for the parts outside the CDR3, the full variable domain is EPEVTQTPSHQVTQMGQEVILRCVPISNHLYFYWYRQILGQKVEFLVSFYNNEISEKSEIFDDQFSVERPDGSNFTLKIRSTKLEDSAMYFCAFRRDRPYEQYFGPGTRLTVT.

Only a few counts were recorded for this clone. The V call is TRBV10-3, the J call TRBJ1-5; D is ambiguous. Germline assignment: CDR1 ENHRY and CDR2 SYGVKD. Trimming removed 0 bases at V and 9 bases at J, with 15 bases between. The CDR3 totals 15 residues. CDR3 sequence: CAISESVAAGGPQHF. CDR3 in DNA: TGTGCCATCAGTGAGTCCGTCGCGGCTGGAGGGCCCCAGCATTTT.

The chain employs TRBV11-1 and TRBJ2-5; TRBD2 matches at 7 bases. Germline assignment: CDR1 SGHAT and CDR2 FQDESV (reference sequence). The CDR3 consists of 16 residues. Germline trimming cut 4 bases from V and 5 bases from J; bases unmatched to any gene: 13. Here the CDR3 reads CASSWGRASGTETQYF. CDR3 coding DNA: TGTGCCAGCAGCTGGGGGAGGGCTAGCGGTACGGAGACCCAGTACTTC.

This chain links TRBV14 with TRBJ2-1; 9 bases agree with TRBD2. V shed 4 bases and J 1 base; nucleotides not matched to a gene: 14. Germline V CDR1 and CDR2: SGHDN, FVKESK. The CDR3 extends over 19 amino acids. CDR3 protein: CASSLWRGGHVGSYNEQFF. The DNA of the CDR3 is TGTGCCAGCAGCCTCTGGCGGGGGGGCCACGTTGGTTCCTACAATGAGCAGTTCTTC.

This chain uses TRBV14 with TRBJ2-5, with TRBD2 identical over 8 bases. The V gene's germline CDR1 is SGHDN and CDR2 FVKESK. CDR3 length: 15 amino acids. J gave up 2 bases and V 3 bases, and 5 bases lay outside the gene matches. CDR3: CASSHPGLVQETQYF. The CDR3 DNA follows: TGTGCCAGCAGCCATCCGGGACTAGTACAAGAGACCCAGTACTTC.

This chain links TRBV11-2 with TRBJ2-1; 7 nucleotides line up with TRBD2. With V trimmed by 2 bases and J by 9 bases, 7 bases remained unmatched. Germline lookup yields CDR1 SGHAT and CDR2 FQNNGV. This CDR3 is built from 14 residues. This CDR3 is CASSLNPSGGEQFF. The CDR3 DNA sequence: TGTGCCAGCAGCTTAAACCCCTCGGGGGGTGAGCAGTTCTTC.

V gene TRBV28 combines with J gene TRBJ1-3; the D gene is possibly TRBD1 (6 bases). V was clipped by 4 bases and J by 2 bases, with 18 bases between them. CDR1 and CDR2 (germline): MDHEN, SYDVKM. The CDR3 totals 17 residues. The CDR3 DNA is TGTGCCAGCAGTTATGTTGCAGGGGTGATTGCTGGAAACACCATATATTTT. Translation: CASSYVAGVIAGNTIYF.

The chain uses TRBV14 and TRBJ2-1; D possibly corresponds to TRBD2 (5 bases). V dropped 1 base and J dropped 9 bases, with 22 bases sitting between them. Germline assignment: CDR1 SGHDN and CDR2 FVKESK. This CDR3 has 17 amino acids. CDR3 loop: CASSQGASGLPGGEQFF. In DNA form, the CDR3 reads TGTGCCAGCAGCCAAGGAGCCAGCGGCCTTCCAGGTGGTGAGCAGTTCTTC.

This chain links TRBV18 with TRBJ2-7; 8 bases match TRBD1. CDR3 size: 14 residues. Trimming took 5 bases from V and 2 from J; bases not matched to a gene: 5. CDR1 is KGHSH, CDR2 LQKENI, per germline. CDR3 in amino acids: CASSMSTGAYEQYF. Written as DNA, the CDR3 is TGTGCCAGCTCAATGTCGACAGGGGCCTACGAGCAGTACTTC.

V is TRBV30 and J is TRBJ1-2; 7 positions match TRBD1. V lost 1 base and J lost 1; bases outside the gene matches: 3. Per germline, CDR1 GTSNPN and CDR2 SVGIG (reference sequence). The CDR3 spans 14 residues. CDR3 coding DNA: TGTGCCTGGAGTGGGACAGGATTTAACTATGGCTACACCTTC. Its translation: CAWSGTGFNYGYTF.

The CDR3 sequence: CASSKIRGLGQGWEKLFF. The CDR3 nucleotides read TGTGCCAGCAGCAAAATAAGGGGCTTAGGACAGGGATGGGAAAAACTGTTTTTT. V usage is TRBV11-2 and J usage is TRBJ1-4; 8 positions agree with TRBD1. Germline lookup yields CDR1 SGHAT and CDR2 FQNNGV. The V and J ends lost 5 bases and 8 bases, in that order; junction bases with no gene match: 19. This CDR3 is 18 amino acids long.

A note on this clone: Other DNA sequences in this specimen translate into the identical CDR3. As DNA, the CDR3 is TGTGCCAGGGCCTGTGGGGACGGAGGAAGTGGCTACACCTTC. This translates into CARACGDGGSGYTF. The chain combines TRBV19 with TRBJ1-2; tentatively, D is TRBD1 (5 bases). V was pared by 9 bases and J by 7 bases, with 21 bases between. The CDR3 consists of 14 residues. Germline-derived CDR1 and CDR2 are LNHDA and SQIVND (reference sequence).